The 16 T cell receptor beta chains listed next were all sequenced from one sample in a study of OX40 agonist ivuxolimab in advanced cancers. Profiled with immunoSEQ multiplex PCR; TCRdb holds only in-frame clones, not every one. The sample consists of tens of thousands of clones, roughly 85% of them appearing once. Sequencing used CD4+ or CD8+ T cells sorted from blood, obtained in a trial of the OX40 agonist ivuxolimab. Receptors originate from an adult with an advanced solid tumor such as melanoma, head and neck, liver or kidney cancer.

This rearrangement joins TRBV7-3 to TRBJ2-1; D is undetermined. V was cut by 4 bases and J by 5 bases, with 9 bases left in between. Germline V lookup: CDR1 SGHTA, CDR2 FQGTGA. The CDR3 is 13 amino acids. The CDR3 region has the DNA TGTGCCAGCAGCTACGACCACAACAATGAGCAGTTCTTC. It translates to CASSYDHNNEQFF.

This rearrangement joins TRBV5-1 to TRBJ2-3; TRBD1 or TRBD2 may be the D gene (6 bases each). The CDR3 covers 14 residues. The V and J ends lost 0 bases and 6 bases respectively, with 11 bases between them. In germline, CDR1 is SGHRS, CDR2 YFSETQ. The chain's CDR3 is CASSLEGGSDTQYF. The CDR3, as DNA: TGCGCCAGCAGCTTGGAAGGGGGGTCGGATACGCAGTATTTT.

The chain combines TRBV10-2 with TRBJ2-3, with D perhaps assigned TRBD1 or TRBD2 (5 bases each). V was trimmed by 6 bases and J by 1 base, leaving 14 bases between them. This CDR3 has 15 residues. The germline V gene encodes CDR1 WSHSY and CDR2 SAAADI. The CDR3 here is CASRPPGTRTDTQYF. The CDR3 nucleotides read TGCGCCAGCAGACCCCCGGGGACCCGCACAGATACGCAGTATTTT.

V usage is TRBV18 and J usage is TRBJ2-7, with TRBD1 identical over 7 bases. Germline trimming cut 5 bases from V and 5 bases from J; bases unmatched to any gene: 3. CDR3 length: 12 amino acids. CDR1 is KGHSH and CDR2 is LQKENI in the germline V gene. CDR3 region: CASSYDRDEQYF. The CDR3 bases are TGTGCCAGCTCATACGACAGGGACGAGCAGTACTTC.

This sequence joins TRBV7-2 and TRBJ2-4; TRBD2 matches 9 bases. Germline trimming cut 2 bases from V and 6 bases from J; bases unmatched to any gene: 2. Germline V gene lookup returns CDR1 SGHTA and CDR2 FQGNSA. The CDR3 totals 14 residues. The chain's CDR3 is CASSLQREVNIQYF. The CDR3 nucleotides are TGTGCCAGCAGCTTACAGCGGGAGGTAAACATTCAGTACTTC.

V usage is TRBV28 and J usage is TRBJ2-7; either TRBD1 or TRBD2 may supply D (7 bases each). This CDR3 comprises 14 residues. Germline lookup yields CDR1 MDHEN and CDR2 SYDVKM. V was cut by 6 bases and J by 9 bases, with 21 bases left in between. The DNA for the CDR3 is TGTGCCAGCAGGTCATCGGACAGGCCGGGGGGGCAGTACTTC. Amino acids: CASRSSDRPGGQYF. Based on the CDR3 plus reference TRBV28 and TRBJ2-7, the full variable domain is DVKVTQSSRYLVKRTGEKVFLECVQDMDHENMFWYRQDPGLGLRLIYFSYDVKMKEKGDIPEGYSVSREKKERFSLILESASTNQTSMYLCASRSSDRPGGQYFGPGTRLTVT.

J is TRBJ2-7 and V is TRBV2, with 9 bases that match TRBD1. CDR1 and CDR2 (germline): SNHLY, FYNNEI. After removal of 5 bases from V and 3 bases from J, the junction contained 5 bases not matched to a gene. The CDR3 spans 14 residues. The CDR3 sequence: CASSSGTGYYEQYF. In DNA, the CDR3 is TGTGCCAGCAGTTCCGGGACAGGGTACTACGAGCAGTACTTC.

The chain combines TRBV21-1 with TRBJ1-2; the table's D gene call, TRBD1, was not cross checked with the DNA. TRBV21-1 is tagged as a pseudogene. This CDR3 is built from 16 residues. This CDR3 reads CASSNFGQGVSYGYTF. The CDR3 bases are TGTGCCAGCAGCAATTTCGGGCAGGGGGTGTCCTATGGCTACACCTTC.

The V and J genes are TRBV27 and TRBJ1-2; D is unresolved. V was trimmed by 5 bases and J by 8 bases, leaving 15 bases between them. The CDR3 loop spans 13 amino acids. The germline V gene has CDR1 MNHEY and CDR2 SMNVEV (reference sequence). CDR3 DNA sequence: TGTGCCAGCAGTAGGGAACGGGAATCGGGCTACACCTTC. Amino acid sequence: CASSRERESGYTF.

This clone turned up a few times. The chain is built from TRBV28 and TRBJ2-1; D is unresolved. Germline CDR1 reads MDHEN; CDR2 reads SYDVKM. The CDR3 loop spans 15 amino acids. V was clipped by 7 bases and J by 0 bases, with 13 bases between them. The CDR3 coding sequence is TGTGCCAGCACCTCGACGGGCGTCTCCTACAATGAGCAGTTCTTC. Its protein product is CASTSTGVSYNEQFF.

This chain connects TRBV11-3 to TRBJ2-1; 11 nucleotides align to TRBD2. Germline V lookup: CDR1 SGHNT, CDR2 YENEEA. The CDR3 is 17 amino acids. V trimming: 1 base; J trimming: 4 bases; junction bases outside the gene matches: 6. CDR3 bases: TGTGCCAGCAGCTTAGGTACTAGCGGGGGAAATTACAATGAGCAGTTCTTC. As protein: CASSLGTSGGNYNEQFF.

This rearrangement joins TRBV5-4 to TRBJ2-2, with D unresolved. Germline CDR1 is SGHNT and CDR2 is YYREEE (reference sequence). The CDR3 is 16 amino acids. Trimming left V 4 bases short and J 0 bases short, with 13 bases between. The CDR3 nucleotides are TGTGCCAGCAGCCGGCGTGACCACACGAACACCGGGGAGCTGTTTTTT. Its protein product is CASSRRDHTNTGELFF.

The genes are TRBV21-1 and TRBJ2-1; the table's D call of TRBD2 was not tested on the DNA. TRBV21-1 is reported as a pseudogene. This CDR3 comprises 15 residues. CDR3 DNA sequence: TGTGCCAGCAGCAAAAGAGAGGGAGTCTACAATGAGCAGTTCTTC. It specifies CASSKREGVYNEQFF.

The chain combines TRBV2 with TRBJ1-3; D possibly corresponds to TRBD1 (5 bases). Trimming left V 6 bases short and J 0 bases short, with 9 bases between. The V gene's germline CDR1 is SNHLY and CDR2 FYNNEI. This CDR3 has 14 residues. The CDR3 DNA reads as TGTGCCAGCAGCGGGGACCCCTCTGGAAACACCATATATTTT. Its protein is CASSGDPSGNTIYF.

This clone was seen just once. J is TRBJ1-2 and V is TRBV18; TRBD1 might be the D (6 bases). CDR1 is KGHSH, CDR2 LQKENI, per germline. The CDR3 totals 14 residues. Between the trimmed V and J ends, which lost 1 base and 6 bases, there was a span of 12 bases. This CDR3 reads CASSPRKGGDGYTF. Written as DNA, the CDR3 is TGTGCCAGCTCACCACGGAAAGGGGGGGATGGCTACACCTTC. The whole variable domain, filled in from reference TRBV18 and TRBJ1-2, reads NAGVMQNPRHLVRRRGQEARLRCSPMKGHSHVYWYRQLPEEGLKFMVYLQKENIIDESGMPKERFSAEFPKEGPSILRIQQVVRGDSAAYFCASSPRKGGDGYTFGSGTRLTVV.

This clone occurred a few times. Within the sample, other DNA sequences also encode this same CDR3. The J gene is TRBJ1-5, the V gene TRBV5-1; tentatively, D is TRBD1 (6 bases). Germline V gives CDR1 SGHRS, CDR2 YFSETQ. CDR3 length: 15 amino acids. Deletions cut 0 bases from V and 2 bases from J, with 9 bases between. CDR3 amino acids: CASSLAPGGNQPQHF. Written as DNA, the CDR3 is TGCGCCAGCAGCTTGGCGCCAGGGGGCAATCAGCCCCAGCATTTT.